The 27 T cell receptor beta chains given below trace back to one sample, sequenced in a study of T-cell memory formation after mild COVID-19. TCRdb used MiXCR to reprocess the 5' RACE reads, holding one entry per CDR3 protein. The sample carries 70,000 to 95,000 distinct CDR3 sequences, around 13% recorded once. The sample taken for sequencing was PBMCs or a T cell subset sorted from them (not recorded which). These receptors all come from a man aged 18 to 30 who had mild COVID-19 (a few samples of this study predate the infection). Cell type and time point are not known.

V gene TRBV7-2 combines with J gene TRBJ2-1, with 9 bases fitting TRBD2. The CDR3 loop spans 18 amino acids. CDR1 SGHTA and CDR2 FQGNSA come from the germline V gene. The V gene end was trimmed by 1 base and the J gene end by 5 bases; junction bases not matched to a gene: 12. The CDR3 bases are TGTGCCAGCAGCTTAGTGCTAGCGGGGAGTCCGCCGAACAATGAGCAGTTCTTC. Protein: CASSLVLAGSPPNNEQFF.

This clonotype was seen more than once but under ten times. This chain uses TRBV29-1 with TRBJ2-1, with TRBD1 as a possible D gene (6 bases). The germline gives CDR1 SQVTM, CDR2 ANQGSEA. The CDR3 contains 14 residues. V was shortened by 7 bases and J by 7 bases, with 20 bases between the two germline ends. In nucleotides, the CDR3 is TGCAGCGCCGAGGGGGTAGCCAAGGATAATGAGCAGTTCTTC. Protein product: CSAEGVAKDNEQFF.

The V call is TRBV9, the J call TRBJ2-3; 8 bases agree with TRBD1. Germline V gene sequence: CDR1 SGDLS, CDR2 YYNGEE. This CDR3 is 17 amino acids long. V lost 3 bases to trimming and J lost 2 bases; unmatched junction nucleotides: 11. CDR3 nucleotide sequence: TGTGCCAGCAGCGATCGCGACAGGGGAATTATCACAGATACGCAGTATTTT. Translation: CASSDRDRGIITDTQYF.

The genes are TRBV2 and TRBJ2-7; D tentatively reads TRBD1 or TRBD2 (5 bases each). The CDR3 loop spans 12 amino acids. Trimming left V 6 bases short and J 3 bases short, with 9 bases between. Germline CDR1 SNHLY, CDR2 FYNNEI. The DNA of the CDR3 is TGTGCCAGCAGGGGGGACCGCTACGAGCAGTACGTC. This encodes CASRGDRYEQYV.

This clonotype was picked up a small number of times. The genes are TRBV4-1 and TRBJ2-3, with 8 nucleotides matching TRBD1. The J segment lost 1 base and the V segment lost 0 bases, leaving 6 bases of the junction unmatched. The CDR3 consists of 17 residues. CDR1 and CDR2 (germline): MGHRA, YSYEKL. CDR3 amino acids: CASSQDFRGRGTDTQYF. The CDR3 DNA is TGCGCCAGCAGCCAAGATTTCAGGGGGCGCGGCACAGATACGCAGTATTTT.

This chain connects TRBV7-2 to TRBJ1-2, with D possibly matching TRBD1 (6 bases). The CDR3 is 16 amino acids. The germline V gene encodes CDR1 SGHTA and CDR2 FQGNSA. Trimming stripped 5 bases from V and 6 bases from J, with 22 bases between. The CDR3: CASSLDGWGLLNGYTF. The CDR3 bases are TGTGCCAGCAGCCTAGACGGGTGGGGGCTGCTCAATGGCTACACCTTC.

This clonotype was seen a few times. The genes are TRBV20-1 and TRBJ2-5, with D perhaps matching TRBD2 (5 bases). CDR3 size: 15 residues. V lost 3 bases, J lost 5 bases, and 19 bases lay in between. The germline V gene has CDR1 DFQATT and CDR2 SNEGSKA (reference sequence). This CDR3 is CSARNSRGVRETQYF. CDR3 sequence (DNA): TGCAGTGCTAGGAACAGTCGGGGTGTTCGGGAGACCCAGTACTTC.

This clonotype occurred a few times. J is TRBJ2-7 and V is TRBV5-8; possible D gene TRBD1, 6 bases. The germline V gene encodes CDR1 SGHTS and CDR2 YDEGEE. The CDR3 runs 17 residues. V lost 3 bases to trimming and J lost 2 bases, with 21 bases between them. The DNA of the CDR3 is TGTGCCAGCAGCTCGGCGGGTGGTCAGGGGTTTCCCTACGAGCAGTACTTC. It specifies CASSSAGGQGFPYEQYF.

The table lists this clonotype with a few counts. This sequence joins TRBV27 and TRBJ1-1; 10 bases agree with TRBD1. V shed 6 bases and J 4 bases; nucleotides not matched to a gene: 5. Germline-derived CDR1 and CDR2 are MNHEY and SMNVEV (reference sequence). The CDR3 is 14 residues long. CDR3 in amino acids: CASRLTGGITEAFF. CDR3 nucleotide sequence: TGTGCCAGCAGATTGACAGGGGGCATCACTGAAGCTTTCTTT.

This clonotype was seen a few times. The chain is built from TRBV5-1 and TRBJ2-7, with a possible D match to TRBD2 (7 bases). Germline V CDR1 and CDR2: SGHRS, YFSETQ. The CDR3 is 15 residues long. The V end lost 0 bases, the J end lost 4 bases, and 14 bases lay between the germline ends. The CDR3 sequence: CASSLAGGPRYEQYF. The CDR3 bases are TGCGCCAGCAGCTTGGCCGGGGGGCCTCGATACGAGCAGTACTTC.

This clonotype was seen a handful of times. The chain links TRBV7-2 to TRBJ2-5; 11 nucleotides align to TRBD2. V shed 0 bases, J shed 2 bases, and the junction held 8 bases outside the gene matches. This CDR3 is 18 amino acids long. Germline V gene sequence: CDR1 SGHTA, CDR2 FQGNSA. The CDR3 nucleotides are TGTGCCAGCAGCTTAGCCGGGAGGGTAGCGGGGGGGCAAGAGACCCAGTACTTC. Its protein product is CASSLAGRVAGGQETQYF.

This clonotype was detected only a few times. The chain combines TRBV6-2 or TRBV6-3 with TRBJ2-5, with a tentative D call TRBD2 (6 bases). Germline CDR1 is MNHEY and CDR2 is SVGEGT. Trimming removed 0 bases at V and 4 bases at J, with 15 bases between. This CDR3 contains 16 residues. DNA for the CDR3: TGTGCCAGCAGTTACTCGATGCGGGGCGGAGGAGAGACCCAGTACTTC. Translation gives CASSYSMRGGGETQYF.

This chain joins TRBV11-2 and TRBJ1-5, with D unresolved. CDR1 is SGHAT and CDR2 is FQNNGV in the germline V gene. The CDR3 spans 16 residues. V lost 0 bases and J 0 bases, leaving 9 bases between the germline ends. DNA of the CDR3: TGTGCCAGCAGCTTAGACGCCATGTATAGCAATCAGCCCCAGCATTTT. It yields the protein CASSLDAMYSNQPQHF.

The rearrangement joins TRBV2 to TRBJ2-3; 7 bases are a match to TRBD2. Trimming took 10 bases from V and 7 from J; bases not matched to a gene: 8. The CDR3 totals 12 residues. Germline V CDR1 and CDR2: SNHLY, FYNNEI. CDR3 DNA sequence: TGTGCCACCAGGGCGGGGACTAATACGCAGTATTTT. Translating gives CATRAGTNTQYF.

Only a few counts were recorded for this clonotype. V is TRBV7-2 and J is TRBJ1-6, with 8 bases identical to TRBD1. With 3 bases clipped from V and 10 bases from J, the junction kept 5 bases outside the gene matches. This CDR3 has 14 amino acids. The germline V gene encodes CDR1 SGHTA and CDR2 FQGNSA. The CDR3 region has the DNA TGTGCCAGCAGCTTCCGGACAGGGCAATCACCCCTCCACTTT. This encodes CASSFRTGQSPLHF.

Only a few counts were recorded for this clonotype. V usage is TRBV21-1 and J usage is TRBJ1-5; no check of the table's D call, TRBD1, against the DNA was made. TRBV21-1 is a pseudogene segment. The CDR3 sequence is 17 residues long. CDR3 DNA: TGTGCCAGCAGCAAAGTCGAGGAGAGGGTTAGCAATCAGCCCCAGCATTTT. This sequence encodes CASSKVEERVSNQPQHF.

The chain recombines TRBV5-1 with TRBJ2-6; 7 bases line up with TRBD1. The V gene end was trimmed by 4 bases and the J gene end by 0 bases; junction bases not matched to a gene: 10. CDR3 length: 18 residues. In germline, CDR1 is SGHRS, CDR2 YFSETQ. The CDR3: CASSLGQLPLSGANVLTF. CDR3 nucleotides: TGCGCCAGCAGCCTGGGACAGCTCCCCCTCTCTGGGGCCAACGTCCTGACTTTC.

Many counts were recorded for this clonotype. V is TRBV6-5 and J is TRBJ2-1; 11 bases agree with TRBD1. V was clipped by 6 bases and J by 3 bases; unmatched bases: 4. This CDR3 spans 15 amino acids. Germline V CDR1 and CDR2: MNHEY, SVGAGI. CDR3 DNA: TGTGCCAGCAGATTCGGGACAGGGGGCTACAATGAGCAGTTCTTC. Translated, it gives CASRFGTGGYNEQFF.

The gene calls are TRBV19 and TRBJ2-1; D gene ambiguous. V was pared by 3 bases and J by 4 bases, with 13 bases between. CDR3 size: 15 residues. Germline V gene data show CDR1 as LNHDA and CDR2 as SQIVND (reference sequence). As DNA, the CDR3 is TGTGCCAGTAGTATTACCCTCACCCTGTACAATGAGCAGTTCTTC. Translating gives CASSITLTLYNEQFF.

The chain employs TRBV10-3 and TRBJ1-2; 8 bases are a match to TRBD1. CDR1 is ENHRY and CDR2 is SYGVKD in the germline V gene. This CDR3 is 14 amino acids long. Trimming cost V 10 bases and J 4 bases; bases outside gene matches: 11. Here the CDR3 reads CATRGGTGGYGYTF. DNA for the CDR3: TGTGCCACCAGGGGCGGGACAGGAGGCTATGGCTACACCTTC.

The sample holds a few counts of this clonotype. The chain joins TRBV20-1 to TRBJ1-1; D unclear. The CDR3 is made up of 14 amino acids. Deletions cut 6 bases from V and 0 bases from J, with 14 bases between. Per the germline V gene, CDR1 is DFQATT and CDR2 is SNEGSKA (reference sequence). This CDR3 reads CSARNPVVNTEAFF. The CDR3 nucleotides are TGCAGTGCCCGCAACCCGGTAGTGAACACTGAAGCTTTCTTT.

For the CDR3, the DNA is TGTGCCAGCAGCTTAAGGGACAGGGTTTCATACACAGATACGCAGTATTTT. It yields the protein CASSLRDRVSYTDTQYF. V usage is TRBV7-6 and J usage is TRBJ2-3; 9 nucleotides align to TRBD1. V was pared by 2 bases and J by 2 bases, with 8 bases of the junction left unmatched. Germline CDR1 reads SGHVS; CDR2 reads FNYEAQ. The CDR3 covers 17 residues.

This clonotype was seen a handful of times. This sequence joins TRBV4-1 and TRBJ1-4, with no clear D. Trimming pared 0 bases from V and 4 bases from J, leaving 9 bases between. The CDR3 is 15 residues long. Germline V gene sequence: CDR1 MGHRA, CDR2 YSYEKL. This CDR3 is CASSQEGQNNEKLFF. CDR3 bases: TGCGCCAGCAGCCAAGAAGGGCAGAATAATGAAAAACTGTTTTTT.

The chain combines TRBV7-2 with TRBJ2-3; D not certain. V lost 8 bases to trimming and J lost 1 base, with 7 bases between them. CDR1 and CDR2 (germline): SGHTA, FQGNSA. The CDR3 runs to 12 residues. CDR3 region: CASAFGTDTQYF. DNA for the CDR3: TGTGCCAGCGCTTTTGGCACAGATACGCAGTATTTT.

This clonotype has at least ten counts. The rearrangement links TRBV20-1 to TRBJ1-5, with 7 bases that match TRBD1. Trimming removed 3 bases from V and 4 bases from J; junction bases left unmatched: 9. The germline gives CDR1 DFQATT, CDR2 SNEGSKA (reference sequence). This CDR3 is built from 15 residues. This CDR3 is CSARQNRDRNQPQHF. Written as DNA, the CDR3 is TGCAGTGCTAGGCAAAACCGGGACAGAAATCAGCCCCAGCATTTT.

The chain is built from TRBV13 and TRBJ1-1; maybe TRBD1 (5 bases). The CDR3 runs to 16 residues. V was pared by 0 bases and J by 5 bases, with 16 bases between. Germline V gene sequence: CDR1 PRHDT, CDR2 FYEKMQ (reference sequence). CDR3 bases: TGTGCCAGCAGCTTAGGCGGGCAGGGAGGGAGAACTGAAGCTTTCTTT. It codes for CASSLGGQGGRTEAFF.

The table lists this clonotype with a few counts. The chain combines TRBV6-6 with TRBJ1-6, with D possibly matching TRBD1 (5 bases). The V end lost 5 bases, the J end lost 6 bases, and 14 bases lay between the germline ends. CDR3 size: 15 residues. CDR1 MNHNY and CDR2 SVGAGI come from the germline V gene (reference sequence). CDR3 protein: CASSTQVSGNSPLHF. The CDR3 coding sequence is TGTGCCAGCAGTACACAGGTCTCGGGTAATTCACCCCTCCACTTT.